These T cell receptor beta chains were read from a single sample in a study of blood T cell repertoires in COVID-19. TCRdb keeps only in-frame clones here, not all; method: immunoSEQ multiplex PCR. Of about 250,000 clones in the sample, around nine tenths were seen once. Sample: peripheral blood. The receptors stem from a woman aged 60-75 years who had recovered from COVID-19. The conserved cysteine and the conserved F or W are not part of the CDR3 here.

V: TRBV7-6
J: TRBJ2-2
CDR3: ASSRATGLTGELF

V: TRBV19
J: TRBJ1-4
CDR3: ASSIPRRYANEKLF

V: TRBV10-3
J: TRBJ1-4
CDR3: AIKQTEPEKLF

V: TRBV7-2
J: TRBJ2-5
CDR3: ASSSRQEGETQY

V: TRBV6-5
J: TRBJ2-5
CDR3: ASSTGTSGRETQY

V: TRBV5-8
J: TRBJ1-6
CDR3: ASSVETVPNSPLH

V: TRBV28
J: TRBJ1-1
CDR3: ASSLRQKNTEAF

V: TRBV7-2
J: TRBJ2-5
CDR3: ASSKLAGLGETQY

V: TRBV24-1
J: TRBJ2-3
CDR3: ATSLGGGLSDTQY

V: TRBV24-1
J: TRBJ1-4
CDR3: ATSAAPGGREKLF

V: TRBV5-4
J: TRBJ2-7
CDR3: ASSLVGGHEQY

V: TRBV21-1
J: TRBJ2-5
CDR3: ASSNHHSGTGKETQY

V: TRBV4-1
J: TRBJ2-5
CDR3: ASSQDLGLAGGQETQY

V: TRBV7-2
J: TRBJ1-1
CDR3: ASNLPRGSTEAF

V: TRBV6-5
J: TRBJ2-5
CDR3: ASTTAGRETQY

V: TRBV27
J: TRBJ2-1
CDR3: ASSLDEDNEQF

V: TRBV5-1
J: TRBJ2-5
CDR3: ASSSGTSGGETQY

V: TRBV2
J: TRBJ1-4
CDR3: ASSEDRGLNEKLF

V: TRBV6-5
J: TRBJ1-6
CDR3: ASSPNNSPLH

V: TRBV27
J: TRBJ1-1
CDR3: ASSFRQGARVGTEAF

V: TRBV19
J: TRBJ1-1
CDR3: AQGQGSKNTEAF

V: TRBV7-9
J: TRBJ1-2
CDR3: ASRAGGADYGYT

V: TRBV5-1
J: TRBJ1-1
CDR3: ASSGQGAHTEAF

V: TRBV27
J: TRBJ2-4
CDR3: ASSRGQGGILAKNIQY

V: TRBV27
J: TRBJ1-1
CDR3: ASNLSGRAF

V: TRBV9
J: TRBJ2-7
CDR3: ASSVAGGTGAYEQY

V: TRBV23-1
J: TRBJ2-3
CDR3: ASGQTLAPPPDTQY

V: TRBV18
J: TRBJ1-1
CDR3: ASSPGQQLTEAF

V: TRBV7-9
J: TRBJ1-3
CDR3: ASSLVRGHFSGNTIY

V: TRBV6-5
J: TRBJ1-5
CDR3: ASSPGEGTQPQH

V: TRBV19
J: TRBJ2-5
CDR3: ASSILGSETQY

V: TRBV5-1
J: TRBJ2-1
CDR3: ASSFAGPNPGDEQF

V: TRBV10-1
J: TRBJ2-6
CDR3: ASTLDRRHSGANVLT

V: TRBV4-3
J: TRBJ1-4
CDR3: ASSRTGGVGELF

V: TRBV14
J: TRBJ2-7
CDR3: ASSLRTSGGTTQY

V: TRBV5-3
J: TRBJ2-5
CDR3: ARSFNRDKTQY

V: TRBV18
J: TRBJ2-7
CDR3: ASSPERRPYEQY

V: TRBV3-1/TRBV3-2
J: TRBJ1-2
CDR3: ASSQVGGLYGYT

V: TRBV28
J: TRBJ2-7
CDR3: ASSLSLTGVSYEQY

V: TRBV5-4
J: TRBJ2-2
CDR3: ASSLDRGAGELF

V: TRBV5-1
J: TRBJ2-1
CDR3: ASSSELAGGYNEQF

V: TRBV28
J: TRBJ2-1
CDR3: AGRAGANNEQF

V: TRBV27
J: TRBJ2-2
CDR3: ASSGAAGELF

V: TRBV9
J: TRBJ2-7
CDR3: ASSVGGGTGAYEQY

V: TRBV4-1
J: TRBJ1-5
CDR3: ASSQDGGLGNQPQH

V: TRBV6-6
J: TRBJ1-4
CDR3: ASSHAGPGLPPTTNEKLF

V: TRBV6-5
J: TRBJ2-2
CDR3: ASSSGQGEAGELF

V: TRBV6-2/TRBV6-3
J: TRBJ2-7
CDR3: ASSYGRGGSYEQY

V: TRBV27
J: TRBJ2-3
CDR3: ASSLGAVGGDTQY

V: TRBV18
J: TRBJ1-5
CDR3: ASSQGRSGNQPQH

V: TRBV5-1
J: TRBJ2-5
CDR3: ASSLAVDSRTQY

V: TRBV11-2
J: TRBJ2-5
CDR3: ASSSLQGPQETQY

V: TRBV24-1
J: TRBJ1-5
CDR3: ATSDFGFNQPQH

V: TRBV9
J: TRBJ1-1
CDR3: ASSVVMNTEAF

V: TRBV12-3/TRBV12-4
J: TRBJ1-1
CDR3: ASTDPGTEAF